The clone carrying this T cell receptor beta chain was counted only a few times. The target antigen is unknown. Stable hyperthyroidism was defined by absence of ophthalmopathy within 18 months of follow-up. These data are taken from a study of Graves' ophthalmopathy and Graves' hyperthyroidism. Amplification from RNA transcripts yielded the TCR beta CDR3 regions. First-round RT-PCR used HTBI primers; second-round multiplex PCR followed. TCRdb fed the multiplex PCR reads into MiXCR, producing one record per CDR3 protein. The data hold about 16,000 distinct CDR3 sequences, with about 46% observed a single time. Germline V CDR1 and CDR2: MNHEY, SVGEGT. CDR3 size: 14 residues. Trimming took off 3 bases at V and 4 bases at J, with 9 bases between the two ends. Study conclusions and caveats: The model predicted ophthalmopathy progression with roughly 71% sensitivity and around 72% specificity. A classifier, a 13-signature model, separated ophthalmopathy from stable hyperthyroidism with nearly 90% sensitivity and 65% to 83% specificity. Blood repertoires reportedly contained most expanded thyroid clonotypes above 0.001 frequency.

The chain recombines TRBV6-2 or TRBV6-3 with TRBJ2-2; tentative D call: TRBD2 (5 bases). Sequencing was performed on peripheral blood. The TCR was taken from a woman aged 40 to 55 with stable Graves' hyperthyroidism. The CDR3 bases are TGTGCCAGCAGTTATTCTAGCCCCACCGGGGAGCTGTTTTTT. Protein sequence: CASSYSSPTGELFF.